This T cell receptor beta chain comes out of a study of T cell responses to AZD1222 COVID-19 vaccine. Regarding the study as a whole: Of the AZD1222 recipients, only 5 or 6 were seropositive at baseline. Researchers report vaccine-associated CD4 TCRs spanning spike, with dominance at 160-218 and 743-854. It should be noted that donors were predominantly white British and more often female, and clonal diversity was possibly underestimated. Close to half of spike-specific TCRs reportedly recognize unmutated variant regions.

Worth noting for this clone: Antigen: not known.

This CDR3 region has 16 residues. The V and J ends lost 0 bases and 5 bases, in that order; junction bases with no gene match: 8. Germline lookup yields CDR1 LNHNV and CDR2 YYDKDF (reference sequence). Clones were sequenced by immunoSEQ multiplex PCR, and TCRdb holds only the in-frame ones, with some missing. Among 90,000 to 120,000 clones, about 90% were seen once, and the ten largest hold approximately 4%. The material was peripheral blood, obtained on day 0 of AZD1222 vaccination. The V call is TRBV15, the J call TRBJ1-2, with 8 bases lining up with TRBD1. The sequence was obtained from an adult in good health. The CDR3 here is CATSRDFWGQAYGYTF. DNA of the CDR3: TGTGCCACCAGCAGAGATTTCTGGGGACAGGCGTATGGCTACACCTTC.